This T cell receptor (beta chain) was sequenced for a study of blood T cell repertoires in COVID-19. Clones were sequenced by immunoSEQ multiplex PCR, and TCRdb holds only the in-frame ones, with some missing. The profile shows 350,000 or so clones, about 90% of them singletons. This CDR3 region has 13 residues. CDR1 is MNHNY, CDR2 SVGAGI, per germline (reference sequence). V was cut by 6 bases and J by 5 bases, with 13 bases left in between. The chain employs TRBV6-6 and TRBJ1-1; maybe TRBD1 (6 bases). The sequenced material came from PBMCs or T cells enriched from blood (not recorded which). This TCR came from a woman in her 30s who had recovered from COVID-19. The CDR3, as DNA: TGTGCCAGCAGACCGACAAGGGGGACTGAAGCTTTCTTT. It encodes CASRPTRGTEAFF.